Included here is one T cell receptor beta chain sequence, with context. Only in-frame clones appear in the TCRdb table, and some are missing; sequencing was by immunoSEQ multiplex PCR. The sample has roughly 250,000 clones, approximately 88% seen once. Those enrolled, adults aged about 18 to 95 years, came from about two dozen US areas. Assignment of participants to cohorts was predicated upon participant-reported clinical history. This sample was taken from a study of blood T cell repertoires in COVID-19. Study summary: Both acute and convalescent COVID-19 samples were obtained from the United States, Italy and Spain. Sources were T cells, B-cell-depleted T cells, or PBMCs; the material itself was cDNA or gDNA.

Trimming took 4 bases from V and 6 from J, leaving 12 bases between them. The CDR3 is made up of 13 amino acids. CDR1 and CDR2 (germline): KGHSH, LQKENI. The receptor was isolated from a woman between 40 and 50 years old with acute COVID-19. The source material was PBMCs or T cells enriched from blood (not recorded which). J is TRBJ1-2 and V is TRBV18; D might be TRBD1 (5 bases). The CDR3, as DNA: TGTGCCAGCTCACTCAGGGAAGTCGATGGCTACACCTTC. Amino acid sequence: CASSLREVDGYTF. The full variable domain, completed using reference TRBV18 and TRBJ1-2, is NAGVMQNPRHLVRRRGQEARLRCSPMKGHSHVYWYRQLPEEGLKFMVYLQKENIIDESGMPKERFSAEFPKEGPSILRIQQVVRGDSAAYFCASSLREVDGYTFGSGTRLTVV.